The source of this T cell receptor (beta chain) is a study of T cells expressing NK-cell markers. Study-level background: The TCR beta repertoires originated in sorted CD3+CD56+NKG2C+, CD3+CD56+NKG2C- and CD3+CD56-NKG2C+ T cells. Study conclusions and caveats: Each of six donors carried dominant NKG2C+ clonotypes accounting for roughly 1.0-7.5% of CD8+ T cells. HCMV specificity was not established for the expanded NKG2C+ T cell clones.

In the case of this clonotype: Its antigen is unidentified.

After re-calling the 5' RACE reads, TCRdb lists one entry per CDR3 protein, DNA absent. The sample table sets out about 170,000 distinct CDR3 sequences. Germline V gene data show CDR1 as LGHDT and CDR2 as YNNKEL (reference sequence). This CDR3 spans 17 amino acids. Sequencing was carried out using blood T cells: a sorted CD56 or NKG2C T cell subset, CD4+ or CD8+ T cells, or bulk PBMC T cells (not recorded which). This TCR was sampled from a man aged 18-69 years in good health. V is TRBV3-1 and J is TRBJ2-1; with no DNA, the TCRdb D assignment of TRBD2 cannot be verified. CDR3 protein: CASSQEFLAGANNEQFF.